Each of the 32 T cell receptor beta chains below was sequenced from the same sample in a study of control samples from healthy donors and cancer patients. The protocol was immunoSEQ multiplex PCR, while the TCRdb copy is restricted to in-frame clones and leaves out a portion. Found here are fewer than 150,000 clones, around 93% of them singletons; the top ten hold more than 6.5%. Sample: blood. These TCRs come from a man aged 18 to 29 in good health.

This clone was counted a few times. V gene TRBV6-5 combines with J gene TRBJ1-5; 10 bases fit TRBD1. CDR3 size: 14 residues. Germline V gene sequence: CDR1 MNHEY, CDR2 SVGAGI. V lost 6 bases to trimming and J lost 6 bases; unmatched junction nucleotides: 5. The CDR3 nucleotides read TGTGCCAGCAGCCCGGGACAGGGGCCTCAGCCCCAGCATTTT. The encoded protein is CASSPGQGPQPQHF.

This clone came up once. This chain joins TRBV29-1 and TRBJ2-2; D is unresolved. Per germline, CDR1 SQVTM and CDR2 ANQGSEA. Deletions cut 4 bases from V and 5 bases from J, with 8 bases between. The CDR3 is made up of 12 amino acids. CDR3 amino acids: CSVGQDTGELFF. The CDR3 DNA follows: TGCAGCGTTGGTCAGGATACCGGGGAGCTGTTTTTT.

The chain uses TRBV6-5 and TRBJ2-1, with 10 positions matching TRBD2. Trimming removed 5 bases from V and 3 bases from J; junction bases left unmatched: 4. Germline assignment: CDR1 MNHEY and CDR2 SVGAGI. This CDR3 region has 15 residues. The CDR3 spells CASSSRTSGYNEQFF. Written as DNA, the CDR3 is TGTGCCAGCAGTAGTCGGACTAGCGGCTACAATGAGCAGTTCTTC.

The CDR3 nucleotides read TGTGCTAGTGGTTTGGGAAGGGTTCGAAGCTATGGCTACACCTTC. This gives the protein CASGLGRVRSYGYTF. The gene calls are TRBV12-5 and TRBJ1-2; unclear D gene. Germline lookup yields CDR1 LGHNT and CDR2 FRNRAP. The CDR3 loop spans 15 amino acids. Trimming took off 1 base at V and 4 bases at J, with 13 bases between the two ends.

The rearrangement joins TRBV11-2 to TRBJ2-1; 8 positions agree with TRBD2. The trim removed 1 base at V and 5 bases at J, leaving 4 bases unmatched. Germline values: CDR1 SGHAT, CDR2 FQNNGV. The CDR3 totals 15 residues. The CDR3 reads CASSLVAGGDNEQFF. CDR3 nucleotides: TGTGCCAGCAGCTTAGTGGCGGGGGGAGACAATGAGCAGTTCTTC.

The chain joins TRBV6-5 to TRBJ1-1; D is possibly TRBD1 (5 bases). The CDR3 has 13 residues. The V end was cut by 6 bases, the J end by 1 base, with 9 bases between. Germline V gene data show CDR1 as MNHEY and CDR2 as SVGAGI. CDR3 DNA: TGTGCCAGCAGGAGGGGAAAGAACACTGAAGCTTTCTTT. It specifies CASRRGKNTEAFF.

The chain is built from TRBV4-1 and TRBJ2-7, with D perhaps matching TRBD2 (6 bases). The germline V and J ends were trimmed by 5 bases and 6 bases, with 14 bases remaining between them. CDR3 length: 13 amino acids. Germline V gene data show CDR1 as MGHRA and CDR2 as YSYEKL. CDR3 in amino acids: CASSTGVSPEQYF. As DNA, the CDR3 is TGCGCCAGCAGCACGGGAGTATCTCCCGAGCAGTACTTC.

The V and J genes are TRBV6-6 and TRBJ2-7; D remains ambiguous. The CDR3 has 10 residues. Per germline, CDR1 MNHNY and CDR2 SVGAGI (reference sequence). V lost 4 bases and J lost 5, with 3 bases in between. The CDR3 is CASSSNEQYF. The CDR3 DNA reads as TGTGCCAGCAGTTCGAACGAGCAGTACTTC.

The V call is TRBV3-1 (or the pseudogene TRBV3-2), the J call TRBJ2-5, with D perhaps being TRBD1 or TRBD2 (6 bases each). Germline assignment: CDR1 LGHDT and CDR2 YNNKEL (reference sequence). This CDR3 has 15 residues. Trimming took 8 bases from V and 5 from J, leaving 21 bases between them. In DNA, the CDR3 is TGTGCCAGCTCAGGTGAGGGGGGAGCCTATGAGACCCAGTACTTC. This codes for CASSGEGGAYETQYF.

The genes are TRBV2 and TRBJ2-7; no clear D gene. V lost 4 bases to trimming and J lost 4 bases, with 5 bases between them. CDR3 size: 11 residues. CDR1 is SNHLY and CDR2 is FYNNEI in the germline V gene. The CDR3 region is CASSGMYEQYF. The CDR3 nucleotides are TGTGCCAGCAGTGGAATGTACGAGCAGTACTTC. Filled out from reference TRBV2 and TRBJ2-7, the complete variable domain reads EPEVTQTPSHQVTQMGQEVILRCVPISNHLYFYWYRQILGQKVEFLVSFYNNEISEKSEIFDDQFSVERPDGSNFTLKIRSTKLEDSAMYFCASSGMYEQYFGPGTRLTVT.

The chain employs TRBV30 and TRBJ2-2, with TRBD1 identical over 7 bases. Losses at the gene ends were 6 bases for V and 0 bases for J; bases not matched to a gene: 4. The CDR3 sequence is 14 residues long. The germline V gene encodes CDR1 GTSNPN and CDR2 SVGIG (reference sequence). CDR3 amino acids: CACRQGPNTGELFF. Written as DNA, the CDR3 is TGTGCCTGTCGACAGGGACCGAACACCGGGGAGCTGTTTTTT.

The rearrangement uses TRBV7-2 and TRBJ2-4, with unresolved D. This CDR3 region has 15 residues. Trimming stripped 5 bases from V and 2 bases from J, with 13 bases between. Germline V gene sequence: CDR1 SGHTA, CDR2 FQGNSA. The CDR3 sequence is CASSPNVETKNIQYF. The CDR3 region has the DNA TGTGCCAGCAGCCCAAATGTGGAAACCAAAAACATTCAGTACTTC.

V gene TRBV3-1 (or the pseudogene TRBV3-2) combines with J gene TRBJ1-3, with TRBD1 identical over 9 bases. V gave up 1 base and J gave up 2 bases; unmatched junction bases: 3. CDR3 length equals 16 residues. The germline V gene has CDR1 LGHDT and CDR2 YNNKEL (reference sequence). CDR3 sequence (DNA): TGTGCCAGCAGCCAAGGGAGGACAGGGGCTGGAAACACCATATATTTT. Translating it yields CASSQGRTGAGNTIYF.

The V and J genes are TRBV7-2 and TRBJ1-1; no reliable D call. The germline V and J ends were trimmed by 2 bases and 3 bases, with 10 bases remaining between them. Germline V lookup: CDR1 SGHTA, CDR2 FQGNSA. The CDR3 loop spans 14 amino acids. CDR3 nucleotides: TGTGCCAGCAGCTTACCCGGTGAGGACACTGAAGCTTTCTTT. Protein: CASSLPGEDTEAFF.

V and J are TRBV7-8 and TRBJ1-5; 8 bases are shared with TRBD1. The CDR3 extends over 14 amino acids. J gave up 5 bases and V 1 base, and 1 base lay outside the gene matches. Germline loops: CDR1 SGHVS, CDR2 FQNEAQ. The CDR3, as DNA: TGTGCCAGCAGCTTAGAGACAGGGGATCAGCCCCAGCATTTT. Protein product: CASSLETGDQPQHF.

This clone was seen a single time. The genes are TRBV5-1 and TRBJ1-1, with 8 bases lining up with TRBD1. Germline trimming cut 2 bases from V and 2 bases from J; bases unmatched to any gene: 8. Germline V lookup: CDR1 SGHRS, CDR2 YFSETQ. CDR3 length: 16 amino acids. The CDR3 bases are TGCGCCAGCAGCTTCCGGACAGGGCAACTAAACACTGAAGCTTTCTTT. This gives the protein CASSFRTGQLNTEAFF.

This chain connects TRBV9 to TRBJ2-3; 12 bases match TRBD2. Germline V lookup: CDR1 SGDLS, CDR2 YYNGEE. V gave up 4 bases and J gave up 2 bases; unmatched junction bases: 8. CDR3 length: 17 residues. For the CDR3, the DNA is TGTGCCAGCAGCACAAGACTAGCGGGGGACTCCACAGATACGCAGTATTTT. Translated: CASSTRLAGDSTDTQYF. Full variable domain (missing parts from reference TRBV9 and TRBJ2-3): DSGVTQTPKHLITATGQRVTLRCSPRSGDLSVYWYQQSLDQGLQFLIQYYNGEERAKGNILERFSAQQFPDLHSELNLSSLELGDSALYFCASSTRLAGDSTDTQYFGPGTRLTVL.

The CDR3 reads CAISKTGEASEAFF. CDR3 DNA sequence: TGTGCCATCAGTAAAACAGGGGAAGCGAGTGAAGCTTTCTTT. V and J are TRBV10-3 and TRBJ1-1; 7 positions agree with TRBD1. Unmatched junction bases numbered 10, after V lost 5 bases and J lost 7 bases. CDR1 and CDR2 (germline): ENHRY, SYGVKD. The CDR3 has 14 residues.

This chain uses TRBV15 with TRBJ1-1; D perhaps matches TRBD1 (6 bases). V lost 1 base, J lost 1 base, and 19 bases lay in between. The germline CDR1 and CDR2 sequences are LNHNV and YYDKDF (reference sequence). There are 18 residues in the CDR3. The CDR3 loop is CATSRGAGTTTSNTEAFF. CDR3 bases: TGTGCCACCAGCAGAGGGGCTGGGACAACCACCTCGAACACTGAAGCTTTCTTT.

The V call is TRBV3-1 (or the pseudogene TRBV3-2), the J call TRBJ1-1; TRBD1 aligns across 11 bases. Germline-derived CDR1 and CDR2 are LGHDT and YNNKEL (reference sequence). V lost 0 bases to trimming and J lost 4 bases; unmatched junction nucleotides: 4. The CDR3 is 16 residues long. The CDR3 DNA reads TGTGCCAGCAGCCAAGAAGGACAGGGGGCGGTCACTGAAGCTTTCTTT. Translation gives CASSQEGQGAVTEAFF.

The chain uses TRBV25-1 and TRBJ1-1, with TRBD1 as a possible D gene (6 bases). V was cut by 2 bases and J by 0 bases, with 10 bases left in between. The CDR3 sequence is 15 residues long. Germline V gene lookup returns CDR1 MGHDK and CDR2 SYGVNS. The CDR3 loop reads CASSERKGVNTEAFF. CDR3 DNA: TGTGCCAGCAGTGAACGAAAGGGGGTGAACACTGAAGCTTTCTTT.

This rearrangement joins TRBV3-1 (or the pseudogene TRBV3-2) to TRBJ2-5; 10 nucleotides align to TRBD2. The J segment lost 5 bases and the V segment lost 4 bases, leaving 7 bases of the junction unmatched. Germline V gene data show CDR1 as LGHDT and CDR2 as YNNKEL (reference sequence). This CDR3 contains 15 residues. The CDR3 DNA reads TGTGCCAGCAGCCTGCCAAGCGGGGGGGTCGAGACCCAGTACTTC. Its protein is CASSLPSGGVETQYF.

The rearrangement joins TRBV19 to TRBJ2-7, with D perhaps matching TRBD1 or TRBD2 (5 bases each). CDR3 length: 14 amino acids. V dropped 10 bases and J dropped 0 bases, with 16 bases sitting between them. Germline V gives CDR1 LNHDA, CDR2 SQIVND (reference sequence). The DNA of the CDR3 is TGTGCCACCCGCTCGGGGCGGAGCTCCTACGAGCAGTACTTC. Translated, it gives CATRSGRSSYEQYF. Combining the CDR3 with reference TRBV19 and TRBJ2-7 gives the whole variable domain DGGITQSPKYLFRKEGQNVTLSCEQNLNHDAMYWYRQDPGQGLRLIYYSQIVNDFQKGDIAEGYSVSREKKESFPLTVTSAQKNPTAFYLCATRSGRSSYEQYFGPGTRLTVT.

The sample holds one count of this clone. The chain is built from TRBV12-5 and TRBJ1-1; perhaps TRBD1 as D (6 bases). Germline V gene data show CDR1 as LGHNT and CDR2 as FRNRAP. CDR3 length equals 12 residues. Trimming left V 6 bases short and J 11 bases short, with 16 bases between. The CDR3 DNA reads TGTGCTAGTGGGGGGGCCCGAGGAGGGGCTTTCTTT. It codes for CASGGARGGAFF.

In nucleotides, the CDR3 is TGTGCCAGCAGCCCGGGACAGCGCTCCTACAATGAGCAGTTCTTC. Protein: CASSPGQRSYNEQFF. The chain recombines TRBV13 with TRBJ2-1; 7 nucleotides line up with TRBD1. Germline V gene sequence: CDR1 PRHDT, CDR2 FYEKMQ (reference sequence). The CDR3 totals 15 residues. V dropped 5 bases and J dropped 0; count of bases not matched to a gene: 4. Complete variable domain (other parts from reference TRBV13 and TRBJ2-1): AAGVIQSPRHLIKEKRETATLKCYPIPRHDTVYWYQQGPGQDPQFLISFYEKMQSDKGSIPDRFSAQQFSDYHSELNMSSLELGDSALYFCASSPGQRSYNEQFFGPGTRLTVL.

The rearrangement links TRBV6-5 to TRBJ2-1, with 8 bases that match TRBD1. Looked up from germline, CDR1 is MNHEY and CDR2 is SVGAGI. The CDR3 spans 15 residues. After removal of 2 bases from V and 0 bases from J, the junction contained 0 bases not matched to a gene. DNA for the CDR3: TGTGCCAGCAGTTACGGACAGGGCTCCTACAATGAGCAGTTCTTC. This gives the protein CASSYGQGSYNEQFF.

Written as DNA, the CDR3 is TGTGCCAGTAGCTTCAGGGTCGGCGAGCAGTTCTTC. Encoded protein: CASSFRVGEQFF. The V and J genes are TRBV19 and TRBJ2-1; D is possibly TRBD1 (5 bases). Germline V gene sequence: CDR1 LNHDA, CDR2 SQIVND (reference sequence). V gave up 6 bases and J gave up 10 bases, with 13 bases separating them. The CDR3 consists of 12 residues.

This chain links TRBV12-3 or TRBV12-4 with TRBJ1-1; D is possibly TRBD1 (5 bases). The ends were cut back, 3 bases at V and 5 bases at J, with 10 bases in the middle. This CDR3 has 13 amino acids. This CDR3 is CASSLREGTEAFF. In DNA form, the CDR3 reads TGTGCCAGCAGTTTGCGGGAGGGGACTGAAGCTTTCTTT.

The chain couples TRBV29-1 to TRBJ1-3; D remains unclear. The germline CDR1 and CDR2 sequences are SQVTM and ANQGSEA. Trimming left V 4 bases short and J 2 bases short, with 15 bases between. This CDR3 has 15 amino acids. Written as DNA, the CDR3 is TGCAGCGTTGTACGCGGGGTTGGAACTGGAAACACCATATATTTT. It yields the protein CSVVRGVGTGNTIYF.

This clone has just one count. The V call is TRBV11-2, the J call TRBJ2-7; 9 bases are shared with TRBD1. Losses at the gene ends were 5 bases for V and 3 bases for J; bases not matched to a gene: 5. The CDR3 contains 14 residues. CDR1 and CDR2 from the germline V gene are SGHAT and FQNNGV. CDR3 amino acids: CASSLGTGYYEQYF. The CDR3 DNA reads as TGTGCCAGCAGCCTCGGGACAGGGTACTACGAGCAGTACTTC. The full variable domain, its missing parts supplied by reference TRBV11-2 and TRBJ2-7, is EAGVAQSPRYKIIEKRQSVAFWCNPISGHATLYWYQQILGQGPKLLIQFQNNGVVDDSQLPKDRFSAERLKGVDSTLKIQPAKLEDSAVYLCASSLGTGYYEQYFGPGTRLTVT.

The chain carries TRBV21-1 and TRBJ1-1. TRBV21-1 is tagged as a pseudogene. This CDR3 has 16 residues. The CDR3 DNA reads as TGTGCCAGCAGCAAAGCGCTAAAGGGATCGACCTCTGAAGCTTTCTTT. Its translation is CASSKALKGSTSEAFF.

The V and J genes are TRBV9 and TRBJ2-7; TRBD2 aligns across 9 bases. V dropped 3 bases and J dropped 1; count of bases not matched to a gene: 2. The CDR3 is 14 residues long. Germline V CDR1 and CDR2: SGDLS, YYNGEE. The CDR3 DNA sequence: TGTGCCAGCAGCGGACTAGCGGAATCCTACGAGCAGTACTTC. It is translated as CASSGLAESYEQYF. The full variable domain, completed using reference TRBV9 and TRBJ2-7, is DSGVTQTPKHLITATGQRVTLRCSPRSGDLSVYWYQQSLDQGLQFLIQYYNGEERAKGNILERFSAQQFPDLHSELNLSSLELGDSALYFCASSGLAESYEQYFGPGTRLTVT.